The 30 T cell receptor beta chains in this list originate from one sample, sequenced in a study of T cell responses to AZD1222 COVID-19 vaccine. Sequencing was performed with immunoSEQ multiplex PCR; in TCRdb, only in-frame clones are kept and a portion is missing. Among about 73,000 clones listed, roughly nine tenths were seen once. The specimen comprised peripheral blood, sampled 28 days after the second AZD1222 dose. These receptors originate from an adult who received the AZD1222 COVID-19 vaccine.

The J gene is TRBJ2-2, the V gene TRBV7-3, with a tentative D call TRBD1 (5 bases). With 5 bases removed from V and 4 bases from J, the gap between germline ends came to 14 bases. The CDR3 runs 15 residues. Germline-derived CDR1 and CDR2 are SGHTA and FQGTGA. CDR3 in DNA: TGTGCCAGCAGCCCCGACGGACATCGCACCGGGGAGCTGTTTTTT. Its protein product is CASSPDGHRTGELFF.

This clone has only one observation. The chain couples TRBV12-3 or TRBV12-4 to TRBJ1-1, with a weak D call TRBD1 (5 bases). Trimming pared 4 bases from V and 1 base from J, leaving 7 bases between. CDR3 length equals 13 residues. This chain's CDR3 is CASSWGRNTEAFF. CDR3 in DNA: TGTGCCAGCAGTTGGGGGAGGAACACTGAAGCTTTCTTT.

The CDR3 loop is CASSQEGRGTGELFF. For the CDR3, the DNA is TGCGCCAGCAGCCAGGAGGGGCGAGGGACCGGGGAGCTGTTTTTT. This rearrangement joins TRBV4-1 to TRBJ2-2; D is perhaps TRBD2 (6 bases). Germline CDR1 and CDR2: MGHRA and YSYEKL. The V end lost 3 bases, the J end lost 5 bases, and 13 bases lay between the germline ends. This CDR3 has 15 residues.

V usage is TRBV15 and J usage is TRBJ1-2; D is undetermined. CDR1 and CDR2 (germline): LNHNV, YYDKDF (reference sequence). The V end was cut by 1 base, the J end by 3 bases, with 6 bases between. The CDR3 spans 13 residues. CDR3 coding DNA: TGTGCCACCAGCAGAGTGGAGGACTATGGCTACACCTTC. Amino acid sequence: CATSRVEDYGYTF.

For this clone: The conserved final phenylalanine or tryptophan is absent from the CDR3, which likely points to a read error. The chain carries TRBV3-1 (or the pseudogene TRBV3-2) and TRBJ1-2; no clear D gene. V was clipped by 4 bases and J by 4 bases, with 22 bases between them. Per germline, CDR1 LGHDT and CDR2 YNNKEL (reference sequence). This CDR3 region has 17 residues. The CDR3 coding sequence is TGTGCCAGCAGCCGAGCGGTTTGGAGAAGGGTCAGCTATGGCTACACCCTC. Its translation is CASSRAVWRRVSYGYTL.

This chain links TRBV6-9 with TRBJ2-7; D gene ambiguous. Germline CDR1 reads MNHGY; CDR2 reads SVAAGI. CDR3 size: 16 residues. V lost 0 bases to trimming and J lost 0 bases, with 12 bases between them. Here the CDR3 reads CASSYSGFPSSYEQYF. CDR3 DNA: TGTGCCAGCAGTTATTCGGGGTTCCCTAGCTCCTACGAGCAGTACTTC.

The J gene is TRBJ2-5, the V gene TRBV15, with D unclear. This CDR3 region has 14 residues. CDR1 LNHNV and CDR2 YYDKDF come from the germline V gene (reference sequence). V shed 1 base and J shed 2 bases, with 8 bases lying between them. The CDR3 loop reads CATSRAPEQETQYF. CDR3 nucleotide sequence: TGTGCCACCAGCAGAGCCCCTGAACAAGAGACCCAGTACTTC. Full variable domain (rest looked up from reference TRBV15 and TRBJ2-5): DAMVIQNPRYQVTQFGKPVTLSCSQTLNHNVMYWYQQKSSQAPKLLFHYYDKDFNNEADTPDNFQSRRPNTSFCFLDIRSPGLGDTAMYLCATSRAPEQETQYFGPGTRLLVL.

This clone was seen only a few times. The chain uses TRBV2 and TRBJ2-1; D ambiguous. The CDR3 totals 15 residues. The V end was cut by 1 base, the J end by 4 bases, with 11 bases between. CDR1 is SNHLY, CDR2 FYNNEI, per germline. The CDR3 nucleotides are TGTGCCAGCAGTGAAGACCTCGGGCAGTACAATGAGCAGTTCTTC. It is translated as CASSEDLGQYNEQFF.

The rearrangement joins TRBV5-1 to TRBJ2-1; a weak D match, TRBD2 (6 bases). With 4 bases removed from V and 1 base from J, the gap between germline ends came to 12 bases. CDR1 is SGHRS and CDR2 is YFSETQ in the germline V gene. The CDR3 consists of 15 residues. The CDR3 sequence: CASSVAVTSYNEQFF. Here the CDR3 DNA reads TGCGCCAGCAGCGTAGCGGTTACGTCCTACAATGAGCAGTTCTTC.

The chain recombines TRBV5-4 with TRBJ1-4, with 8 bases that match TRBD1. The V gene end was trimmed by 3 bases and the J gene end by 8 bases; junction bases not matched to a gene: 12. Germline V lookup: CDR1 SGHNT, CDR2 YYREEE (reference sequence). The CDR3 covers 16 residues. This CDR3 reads CASSYGQGFEDEKLFF. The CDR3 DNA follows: TGTGCCAGCAGCTACGGACAGGGATTTGAAGACGAAAAACTGTTTTTT. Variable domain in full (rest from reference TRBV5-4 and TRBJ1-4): ETGVTQSPTHLIKTRGQQVTLRCSSQSGHNTVSWYQQALGQGPQFIFQYYREEENGRGNFPPRFSGLQFPNYSSELNVNALELDDSALYLCASSYGQGFEDEKLFFGSGTQLSVL.

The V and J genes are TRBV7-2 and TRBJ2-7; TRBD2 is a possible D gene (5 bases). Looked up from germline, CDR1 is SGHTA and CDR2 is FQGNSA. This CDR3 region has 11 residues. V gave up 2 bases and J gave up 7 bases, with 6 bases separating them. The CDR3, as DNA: TGTGCCAGCAGCTTACGGACTGAGCAGTACTTC. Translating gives CASSLRTEQYF.

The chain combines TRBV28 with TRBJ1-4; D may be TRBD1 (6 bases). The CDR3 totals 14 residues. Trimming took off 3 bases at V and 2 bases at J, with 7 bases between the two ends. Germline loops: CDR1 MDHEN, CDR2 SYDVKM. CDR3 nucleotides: TGTGCCAGCAGTTTCAGGGGCACTAATGAAAAACTGTTTTTT. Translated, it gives CASSFRGTNEKLFF.

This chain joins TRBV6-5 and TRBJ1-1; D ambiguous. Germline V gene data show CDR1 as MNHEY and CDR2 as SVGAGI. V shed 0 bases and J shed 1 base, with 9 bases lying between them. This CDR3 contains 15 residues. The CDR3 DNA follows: TGTGCCAGCAGTTACTCTACACTACAGAACACTGAAGCTTTCTTT. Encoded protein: CASSYSTLQNTEAFF.

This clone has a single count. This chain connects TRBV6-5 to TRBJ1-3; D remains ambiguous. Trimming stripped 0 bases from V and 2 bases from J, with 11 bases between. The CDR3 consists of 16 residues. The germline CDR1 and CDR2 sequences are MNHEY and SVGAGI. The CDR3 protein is CASSYSFLDPGNTIYF. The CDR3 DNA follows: TGTGCCAGCAGTTACTCATTTCTGGACCCTGGAAACACCATATATTTT.

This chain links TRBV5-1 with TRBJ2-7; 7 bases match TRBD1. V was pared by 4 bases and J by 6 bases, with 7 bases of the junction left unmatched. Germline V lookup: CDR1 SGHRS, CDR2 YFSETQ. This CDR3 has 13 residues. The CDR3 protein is CASSQPTGIEQYF. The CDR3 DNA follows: TGCGCCAGCAGCCAACCGACAGGGATCGAGCAGTACTTC.

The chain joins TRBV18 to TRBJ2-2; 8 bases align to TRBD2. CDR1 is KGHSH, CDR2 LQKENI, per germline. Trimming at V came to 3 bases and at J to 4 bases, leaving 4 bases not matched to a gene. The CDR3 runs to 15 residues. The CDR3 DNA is TGTGCCAGCTCACCGTTGAGCGGGGGCACCGGGGAGCTGTTTTTT. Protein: CASSPLSGGTGELFF.

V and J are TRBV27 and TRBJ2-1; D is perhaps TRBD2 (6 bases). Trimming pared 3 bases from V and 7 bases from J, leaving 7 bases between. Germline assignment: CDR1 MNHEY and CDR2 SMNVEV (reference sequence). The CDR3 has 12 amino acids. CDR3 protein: CASSFGGNEQFF. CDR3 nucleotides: TGTGCCAGCAGTTTTGGGGGGAATGAGCAGTTCTTC.

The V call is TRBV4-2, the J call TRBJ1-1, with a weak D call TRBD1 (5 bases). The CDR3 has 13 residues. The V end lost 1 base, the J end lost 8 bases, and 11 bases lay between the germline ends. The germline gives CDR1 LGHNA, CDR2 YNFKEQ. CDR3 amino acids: CASSQGGYAEAFF. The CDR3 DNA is TGTGCCAGCAGCCAAGGGGGGTACGCCGAAGCTTTCTTT.

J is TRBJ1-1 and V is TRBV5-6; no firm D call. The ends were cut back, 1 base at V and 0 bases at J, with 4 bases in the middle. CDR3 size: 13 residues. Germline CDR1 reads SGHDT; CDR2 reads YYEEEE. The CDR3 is CASSLFMNTEAFF. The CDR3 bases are TGTGCCAGCAGCTTGTTTATGAACACTGAAGCTTTCTTT.

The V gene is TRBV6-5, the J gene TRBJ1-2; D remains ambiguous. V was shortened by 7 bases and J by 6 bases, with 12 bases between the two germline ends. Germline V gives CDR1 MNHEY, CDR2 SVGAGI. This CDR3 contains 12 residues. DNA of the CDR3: TGTGCCAGCAATCGGTTAAGGGATGGCTACACCTTC. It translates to CASNRLRDGYTF.

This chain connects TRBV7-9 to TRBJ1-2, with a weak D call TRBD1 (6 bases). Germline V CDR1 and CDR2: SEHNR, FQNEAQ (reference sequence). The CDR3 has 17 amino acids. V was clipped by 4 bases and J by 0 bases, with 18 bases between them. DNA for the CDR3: TGTGCCAGCAGCTGGGGTTTTGACAGGATAACTAACTATGGCTACACCTTC. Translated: CASSWGFDRITNYGYTF.

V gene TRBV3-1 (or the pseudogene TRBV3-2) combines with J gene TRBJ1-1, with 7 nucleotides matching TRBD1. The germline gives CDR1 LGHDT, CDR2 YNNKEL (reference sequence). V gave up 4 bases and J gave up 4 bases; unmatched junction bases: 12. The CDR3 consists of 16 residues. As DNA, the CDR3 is TGTGCCAGCAGCCTCAGACGCGGGACAGACGGCACTGAAGCTTTCTTT. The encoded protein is CASSLRRGTDGTEAFF.

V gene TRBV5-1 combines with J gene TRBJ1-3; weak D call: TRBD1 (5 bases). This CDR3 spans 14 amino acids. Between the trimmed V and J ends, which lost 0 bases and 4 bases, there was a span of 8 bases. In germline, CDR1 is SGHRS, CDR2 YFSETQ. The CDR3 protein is CASSLAGFGNTIYF. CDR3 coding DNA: TGCGCCAGCAGCTTGGCAGGGTTCGGAAACACCATATATTTT.

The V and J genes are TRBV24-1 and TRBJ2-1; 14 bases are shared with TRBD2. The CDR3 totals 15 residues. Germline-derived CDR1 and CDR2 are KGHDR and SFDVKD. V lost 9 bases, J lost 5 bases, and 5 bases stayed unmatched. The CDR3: CATRPTSGRDNEQFF. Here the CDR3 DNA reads TGTGCCACCCGACCGACTAGCGGGAGGGACAATGAGCAGTTCTTC.

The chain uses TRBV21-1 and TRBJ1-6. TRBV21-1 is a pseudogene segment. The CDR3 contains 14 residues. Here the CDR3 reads CASSNGSTLLPLHF. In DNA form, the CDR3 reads TGTGCCAGCAGCAACGGCAGTACGCTCTTGCCCCTCCACTTT.

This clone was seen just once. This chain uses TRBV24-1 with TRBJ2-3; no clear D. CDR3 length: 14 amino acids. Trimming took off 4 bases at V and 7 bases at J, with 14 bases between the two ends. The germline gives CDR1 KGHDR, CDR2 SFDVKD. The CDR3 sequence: CATSEPRPPNTQYF. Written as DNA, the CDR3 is TGTGCCACCAGTGAACCCCGCCCCCCCAATACGCAGTATTTT.

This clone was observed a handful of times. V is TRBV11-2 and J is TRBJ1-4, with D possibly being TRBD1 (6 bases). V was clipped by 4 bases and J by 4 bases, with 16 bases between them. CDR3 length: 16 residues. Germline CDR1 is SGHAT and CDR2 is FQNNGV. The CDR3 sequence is CASSSGQRGYNEKLFF. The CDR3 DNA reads TGTGCCAGCAGCTCAGGCCAAAGGGGGTATAATGAAAAACTGTTTTTT. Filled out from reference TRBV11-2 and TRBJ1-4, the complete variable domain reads EAGVAQSPRYKIIEKRQSVAFWCNPISGHATLYWYQQILGQGPKLLIQFQNNGVVDDSQLPKDRFSAERLKGVDSTLKIQPAKLEDSAVYLCASSSGQRGYNEKLFFGSGTQLSVL.

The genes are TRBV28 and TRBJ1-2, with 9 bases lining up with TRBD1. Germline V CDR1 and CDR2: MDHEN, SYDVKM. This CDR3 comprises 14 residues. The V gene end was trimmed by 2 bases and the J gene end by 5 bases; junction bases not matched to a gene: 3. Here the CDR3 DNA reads TGTGCCAGCAGTTTAACAGGGGGCGGTTATGGCTACACCTTC. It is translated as CASSLTGGGYGYTF.

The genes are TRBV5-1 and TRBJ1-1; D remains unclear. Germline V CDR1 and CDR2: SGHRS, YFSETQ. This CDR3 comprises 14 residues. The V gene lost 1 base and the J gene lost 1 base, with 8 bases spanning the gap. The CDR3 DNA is TGCGCCAGCAGCTTGAGTTCGGCGAACACTGAAGCTTTCTTT. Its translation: CASSLSSANTEAFF.

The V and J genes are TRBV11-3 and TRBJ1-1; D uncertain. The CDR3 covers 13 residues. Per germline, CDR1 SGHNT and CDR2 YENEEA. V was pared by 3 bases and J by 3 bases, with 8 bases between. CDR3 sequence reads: CASSLEHDTEAFF. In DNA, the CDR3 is TGTGCCAGCAGCTTGGAGCATGACACTGAAGCTTTCTTT. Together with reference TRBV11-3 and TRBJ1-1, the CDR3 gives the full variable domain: EAGVVQSPRYKIIEKKQPVAFWCNPISGHNTLYWYLQNLGQGPELLIRYENEEAVDDSQLPKDRFSAERLKGVDSTLKIQPAELGDSAVYLCASSLEHDTEAFFGQGTRLTVV.